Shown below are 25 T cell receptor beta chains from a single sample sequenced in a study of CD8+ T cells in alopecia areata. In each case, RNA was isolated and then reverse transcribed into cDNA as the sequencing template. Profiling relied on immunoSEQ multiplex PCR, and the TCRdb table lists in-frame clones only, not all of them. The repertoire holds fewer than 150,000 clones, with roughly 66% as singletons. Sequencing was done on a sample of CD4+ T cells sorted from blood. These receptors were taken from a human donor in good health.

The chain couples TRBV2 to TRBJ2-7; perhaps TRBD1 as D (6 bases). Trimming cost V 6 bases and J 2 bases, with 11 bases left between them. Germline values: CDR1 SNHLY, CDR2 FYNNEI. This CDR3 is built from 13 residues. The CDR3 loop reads CASSHRDTYEQYF. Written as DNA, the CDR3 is TGTGCCAGCAGCCACAGGGATACCTACGAGCAGTACTTC. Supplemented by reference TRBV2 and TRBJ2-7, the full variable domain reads EPEVTQTPSHQVTQMGQEVILRCVPISNHLYFYWYRQILGQKVEFLVSFYNNEISEKSEIFDDQFSVERPDGSNFTLKIRSTKLEDSAMYFCASSHRDTYEQYFGPGTRLTVT.

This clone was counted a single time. CDR3 nucleotides: TGTGCCAGCAGCCCCACCCAAACACACAATGAGCAGTTCTTC. This sequence encodes CASSPTQTHNEQFF. The genes are TRBV14 and TRBJ2-1, with no clear D. Germline-derived CDR1 and CDR2 are SGHDN and FVKESK. The V gene lost 4 bases and the J gene lost 5 bases, with 12 bases spanning the gap. This CDR3 is 14 amino acids long.

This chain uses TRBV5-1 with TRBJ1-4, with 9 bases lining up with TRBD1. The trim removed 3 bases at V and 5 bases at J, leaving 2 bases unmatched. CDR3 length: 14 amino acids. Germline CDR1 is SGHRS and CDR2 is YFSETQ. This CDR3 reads CASSSGQGNEKLFF. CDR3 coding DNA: TGCGCCAGCAGCTCCGGACAGGGGAATGAAAAACTGTTTTTT.

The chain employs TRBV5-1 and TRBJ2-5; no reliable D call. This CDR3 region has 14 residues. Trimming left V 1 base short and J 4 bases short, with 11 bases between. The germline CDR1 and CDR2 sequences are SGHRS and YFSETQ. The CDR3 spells CASSLSSRPETQYF. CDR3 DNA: TGCGCCAGCAGCTTGTCTTCGAGACCAGAGACCCAGTACTTC.

The CDR3 DNA sequence: TGTGCCAGCAGCCAAGATTGGGGGGCCCAGCCCTACGAGCAGTACTTC. It is translated as CASSQDWGAQPYEQYF. The chain couples TRBV4-2 to TRBJ2-7; either TRBD1 or TRBD2 may supply D (6 bases each). The CDR3 is made up of 16 amino acids. Germline V CDR1 and CDR2: LGHNA, YNFKEQ. V was cut by 0 bases and J by 2 bases, with 14 bases left in between.

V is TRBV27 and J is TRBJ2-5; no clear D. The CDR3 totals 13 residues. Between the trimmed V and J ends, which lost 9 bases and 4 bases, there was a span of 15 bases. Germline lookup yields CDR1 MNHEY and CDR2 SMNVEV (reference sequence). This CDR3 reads CASWVAGRETQYF. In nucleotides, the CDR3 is TGTGCCAGTTGGGTTGCAGGTCGAGAGACCCAGTACTTC.

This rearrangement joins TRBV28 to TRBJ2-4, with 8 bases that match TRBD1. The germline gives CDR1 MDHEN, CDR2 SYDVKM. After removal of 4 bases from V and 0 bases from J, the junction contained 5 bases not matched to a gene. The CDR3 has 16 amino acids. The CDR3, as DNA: TGTGCCAGCAGTTCTCGACAGGGGCTAGCCAAAAACATTCAGTACTTC. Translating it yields CASSSRQGLAKNIQYF.

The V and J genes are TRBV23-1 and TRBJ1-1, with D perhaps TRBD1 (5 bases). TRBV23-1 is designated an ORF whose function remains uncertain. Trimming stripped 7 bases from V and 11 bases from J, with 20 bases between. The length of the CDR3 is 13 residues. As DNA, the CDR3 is TGCGCCAGCACCCCCGGGGCCACTCGTCGGGCTTTCTTT. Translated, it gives CASTPGATRRAFF.

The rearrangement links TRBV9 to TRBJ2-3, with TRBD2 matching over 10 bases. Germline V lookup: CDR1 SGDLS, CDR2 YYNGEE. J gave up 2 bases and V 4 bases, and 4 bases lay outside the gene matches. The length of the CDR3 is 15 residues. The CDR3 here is CASSTSGAHTDTQYF. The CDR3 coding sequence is TGTGCCAGCAGCACTAGCGGGGCCCACACAGATACGCAGTATTTT.

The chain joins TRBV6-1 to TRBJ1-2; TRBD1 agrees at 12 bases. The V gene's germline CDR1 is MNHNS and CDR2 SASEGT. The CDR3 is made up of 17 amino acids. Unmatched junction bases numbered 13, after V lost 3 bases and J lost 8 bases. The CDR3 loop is CASSEGTPGQGARGYTF. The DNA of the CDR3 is TGTGCCAGCAGTGAGGGAACCCCGGGACAGGGGGCGCGAGGCTACACCTTC.

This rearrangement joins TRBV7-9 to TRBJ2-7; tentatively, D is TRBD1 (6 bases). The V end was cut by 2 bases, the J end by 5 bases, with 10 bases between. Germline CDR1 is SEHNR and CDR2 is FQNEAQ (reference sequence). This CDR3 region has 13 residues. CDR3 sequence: CASSLQGGHEQYF. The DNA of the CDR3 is TGTGCCAGCAGCTTACAAGGGGGACACGAGCAGTACTTC.

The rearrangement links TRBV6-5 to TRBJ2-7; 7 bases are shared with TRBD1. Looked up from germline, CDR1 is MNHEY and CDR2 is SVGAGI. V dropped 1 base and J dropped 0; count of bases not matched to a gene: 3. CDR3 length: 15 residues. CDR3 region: CASSYLGTDSYEQYF. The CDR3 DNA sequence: TGTGCCAGCAGTTACTTAGGGACAGACTCCTACGAGCAGTACTTC.

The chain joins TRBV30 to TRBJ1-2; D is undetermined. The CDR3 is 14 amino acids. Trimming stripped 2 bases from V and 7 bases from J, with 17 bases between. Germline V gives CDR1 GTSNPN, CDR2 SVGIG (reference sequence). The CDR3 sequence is CAWSTTSGASGYTF. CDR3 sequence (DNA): TGTGCCTGGAGTACCACCTCGGGCGCTAGTGGCTACACCTTC. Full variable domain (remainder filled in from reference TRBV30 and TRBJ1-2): SQTIHQWPATLVQPVGSPLSLECTVEGTSNPNLYWYRQAAGRGLQLLFYSVGIGQISSEVPQNLSASRPQDRQFILSSKKLLLSDSGFYLCAWSTTSGASGYTFGSGTRLTVV.

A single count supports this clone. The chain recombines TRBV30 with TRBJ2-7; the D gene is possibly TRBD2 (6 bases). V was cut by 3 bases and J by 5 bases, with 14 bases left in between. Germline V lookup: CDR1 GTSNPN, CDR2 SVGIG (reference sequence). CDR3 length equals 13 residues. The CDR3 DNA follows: TGTGCCTGGAGCCTATGGGGAGGAAACGAGCAGTACTTC. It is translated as CAWSLWGGNEQYF.

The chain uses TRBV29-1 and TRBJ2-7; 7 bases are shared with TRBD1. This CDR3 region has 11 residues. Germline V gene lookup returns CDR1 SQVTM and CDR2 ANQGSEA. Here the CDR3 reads CRGQTTYEQYF. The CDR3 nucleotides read TGCAGGGGACAGACTACCTACGAGCAGTACTTC.

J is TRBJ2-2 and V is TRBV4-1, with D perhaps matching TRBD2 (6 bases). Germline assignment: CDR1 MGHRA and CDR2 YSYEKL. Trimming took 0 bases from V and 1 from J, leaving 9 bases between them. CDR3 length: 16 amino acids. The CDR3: CASSQDPGENTGELFF. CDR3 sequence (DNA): TGCGCCAGCAGCCAAGATCCGGGAGAGAACACCGGGGAGCTGTTTTTT.

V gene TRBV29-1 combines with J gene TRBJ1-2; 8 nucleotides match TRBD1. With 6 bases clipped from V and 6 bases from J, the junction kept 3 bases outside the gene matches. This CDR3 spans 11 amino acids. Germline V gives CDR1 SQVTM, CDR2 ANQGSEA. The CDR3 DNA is TGCAGCGTAGGACAGGGAGATGGCTACACCTTC. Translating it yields CSVGQGDGYTF.

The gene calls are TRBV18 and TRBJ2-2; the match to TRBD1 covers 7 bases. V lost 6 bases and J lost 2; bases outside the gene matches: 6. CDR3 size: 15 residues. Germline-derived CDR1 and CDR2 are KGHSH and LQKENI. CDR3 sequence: CASSDRAANTGELFF. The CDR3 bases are TGTGCCAGCTCCGACAGGGCCGCCAACACCGGGGAGCTGTTTTTT.

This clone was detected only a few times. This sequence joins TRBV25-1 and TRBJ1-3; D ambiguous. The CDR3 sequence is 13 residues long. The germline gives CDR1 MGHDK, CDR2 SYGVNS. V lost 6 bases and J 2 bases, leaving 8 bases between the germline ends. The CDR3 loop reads CASSLRPGNTIYF. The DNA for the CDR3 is TGTGCCAGCAGCCTCCGGCCTGGAAACACCATATATTTT.

CDR3: CASSPSNGLNTGELFF. The CDR3 bases are TGTGCCAGCAGCCCATCAAACGGGTTGAACACCGGGGAGCTGTTTTTT. The genes are TRBV7-7 and TRBJ2-2; no clear D gene. Germline V gene data show CDR1 as SSHAT and CDR2 as FNYEAQ (reference sequence). The V and J ends lost 5 bases and 1 base respectively, with 14 bases between them. The CDR3 has 16 amino acids.

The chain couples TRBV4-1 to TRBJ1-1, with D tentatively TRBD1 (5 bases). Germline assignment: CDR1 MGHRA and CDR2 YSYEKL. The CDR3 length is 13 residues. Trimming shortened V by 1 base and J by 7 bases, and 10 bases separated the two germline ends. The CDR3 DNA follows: TGCGCCAGCAGCCAAGTGGGGGATGGTGAAGCTTTCTTT. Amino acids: CASSQVGDGEAFF.

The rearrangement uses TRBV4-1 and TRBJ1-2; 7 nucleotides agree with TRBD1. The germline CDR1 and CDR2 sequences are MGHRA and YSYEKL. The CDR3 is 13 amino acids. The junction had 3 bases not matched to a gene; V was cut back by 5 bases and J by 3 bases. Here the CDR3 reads CASSIQGDYGYTF. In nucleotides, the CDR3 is TGCGCCAGCAGCATCCAGGGGGACTATGGCTACACCTTC.

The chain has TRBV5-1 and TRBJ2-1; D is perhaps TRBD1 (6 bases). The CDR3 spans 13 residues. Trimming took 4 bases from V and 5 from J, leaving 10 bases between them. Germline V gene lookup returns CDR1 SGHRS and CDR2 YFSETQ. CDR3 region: CASSENRDNEQFF. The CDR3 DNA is TGCGCCAGCAGCGAGAACAGGGACAATGAGCAGTTCTTC. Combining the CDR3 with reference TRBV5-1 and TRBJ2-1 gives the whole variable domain KAGVTQTPRYLIKTRGQQVTLSCSPISGHRSVSWYQQTPGQGLQFLFEYFSETQRNKGNFPGRFSGRQFSNSRSEMNVSTLELGDSALYLCASSENRDNEQFFGPGTRLTVL.

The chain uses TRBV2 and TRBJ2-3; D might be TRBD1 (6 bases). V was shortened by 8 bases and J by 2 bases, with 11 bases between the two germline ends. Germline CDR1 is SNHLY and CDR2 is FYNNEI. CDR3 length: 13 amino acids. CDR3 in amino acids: CASLRDTTDTQYF. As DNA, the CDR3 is TGTGCCAGCCTCCGGGACACCACAGATACGCAGTATTTT.

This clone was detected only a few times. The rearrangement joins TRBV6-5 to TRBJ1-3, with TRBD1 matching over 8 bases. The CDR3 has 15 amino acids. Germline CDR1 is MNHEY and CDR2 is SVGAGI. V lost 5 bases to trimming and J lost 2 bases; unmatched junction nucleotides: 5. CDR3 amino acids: CASSLQGAAGNTIYF. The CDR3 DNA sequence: TGTGCCAGCAGTCTTCAGGGGGCGGCTGGAAACACCATATATTTT.